Shown below are 15 T cell receptor beta chains from a single sample sequenced in a study of cytomegalovirus exposure and HLA in healthy donors. Vbeta (60) and Jbeta (13) primers were used in the PCR. Assay used: immunoSEQ multiplex PCR; TCRdb lists only in-frame clones, some missing. The listing records 140,000 or so clones. Material for sequencing was PBMCs. The receptor set was obtained from a male donor in good health and CMV-seronegative.

The chain joins TRBV4-3 to TRBJ1-2; D gene unclear. The length of the CDR3 is 15 residues. Trimming stripped 1 base from V and 2 bases from J, with 11 bases between. Germline lookup yields CDR1 LGHNA and CDR2 YSLEER. The CDR3 DNA sequence: TGCGCCAGCAGCCAAGGGGAGGAAGAGAACTATGGCTACACCTTC. Protein sequence: CASSQGEEENYGYTF.

V usage is TRBV6-1 and J usage is TRBJ1-6, with D possibly matching TRBD1 (6 bases). The CDR3 totals 14 residues. Trimming took 2 bases from V and 13 from J, leaving 15 bases between them. Germline assignment: CDR1 MNHNS and CDR2 SASEGT. The CDR3 nucleotides read TGTGCCAGCAGTGAAAGTACAGGGAGAGGGCCCCTCCACTTT. Residues: CASSESTGRGPLHF.

V gene TRBV30 combines with J gene TRBJ2-7; TRBD2 is a possible D gene (5 bases). This CDR3 is 13 amino acids long. Looked up from germline, CDR1 is GTSNPN and CDR2 is SVGIG (reference sequence). The ends were cut back, 2 bases at V and 6 bases at J, with 14 bases in the middle. The CDR3 here is CAWSRTSFSEQYF. In nucleotides, the CDR3 is TGTGCCTGGAGTAGGACTTCCTTCTCCGAGCAGTACTTC.

The chain carries TRBV30 and TRBJ1-2; no firm D call. The CDR3 sequence is 13 residues long. Germline CDR1 is GTSNPN and CDR2 is SVGIG (reference sequence). The V end was cut by 3 bases, the J end by 5 bases, with 13 bases between. The CDR3 DNA is TGTGCCTGGAGCCCTACAACGGGGTATGGCTACACCTTC. This codes for CAWSPTTGYGYTF. Complete variable domain (other parts from reference TRBV30 and TRBJ1-2): SQTIHQWPATLVQPVGSPLSLECTVEGTSNPNLYWYRQAAGRGLQLLFYSVGIGQISSEVPQNLSASRPQDRQFILSSKKLLLSDSGFYLCAWSPTTGYGYTFGSGTRLTVV.

The chain links TRBV2 to TRBJ2-7, with D possibly matching TRBD2 (5 bases). The CDR3 totals 14 residues. Trimming pared 6 bases from V and 0 bases from J, leaving 12 bases between. From germline, CDR1 is SNHLY and CDR2 FYNNEI. The DNA of the CDR3 is TGTGCCAGCAGGGACTGGGAGTCCTCCTACGAGCAGTACTTC. Translation: CASRDWESSYEQYF. Full variable domain (outside the CDR3, taken from reference TRBV2 and TRBJ2-7): EPEVTQTPSHQVTQMGQEVILRCVPISNHLYFYWYRQILGQKVEFLVSFYNNEISEKSEIFDDQFSVERPDGSNFTLKIRSTKLEDSAMYFCASRDWESSYEQYFGPGTRLTVT.

V usage is TRBV6-1 and J usage is TRBJ2-7; D is possibly TRBD1 (5 bases). There are 16 residues in the CDR3. The V end was cut by 4 bases, the J end by 2 bases, with 18 bases between. Germline loops: CDR1 MNHNS, CDR2 SASEGT. For the CDR3, the DNA is TGTGCCAGCAGTGTCACCCTCCCAGGGAACCCCTACGAGCAGTACTTC. This codes for CASSVTLPGNPYEQYF.

The chain combines TRBV7-9 with TRBJ1-5, with a tentative D call TRBD1 (5 bases). The CDR3 covers 17 residues. CDR1 SEHNR and CDR2 FQNEAQ come from the germline V gene (reference sequence). The germline V and J ends were trimmed by 4 bases and 4 bases, with 20 bases remaining between them. CDR3 nucleotides: TGTGCCAGCAGCTCGACAATCCAGGGTTCCCAAAATCAGCCCCAGCATTTT. Translation gives CASSSTIQGSQNQPQHF.

The V and J genes are TRBV2 and TRBJ2-7, with D possibly matching TRBD1 (6 bases). CDR3 size: 12 residues. V lost 3 bases to trimming and J lost 7 bases, with 10 bases between them. Germline loops: CDR1 SNHLY, CDR2 FYNNEI. In DNA, the CDR3 is TGTGCCAGCAGTGACAGGGGTGGGGAGCAGTACTTC. Amino acid sequence: CASSDRGGEQYF.

The V call is TRBV28, the J call TRBJ2-7, with 10 bases identical to TRBD2. Germline V lookup: CDR1 MDHEN, CDR2 SYDVKM. V trimming: 3 bases; J trimming: 1 base; junction bases outside the gene matches: 6. This CDR3 is built from 16 residues. CDR3 in amino acids: CASSFLSGGSSYEQYF. CDR3 bases: TGTGCCAGCAGTTTCCTTAGCGGGGGGAGTTCCTACGAGCAGTACTTC. The full variable domain, with the rest looked up from reference TRBV28 and TRBJ2-7, is DVKVTQSSRYLVKRTGEKVFLECVQDMDHENMFWYRQDPGLGLRLIYFSYDVKMKEKGDIPEGYSVSREKKERFSLILESASTNQTSMYLCASSFLSGGSSYEQYFGPGTRLTVT.

The rearrangement joins TRBV27 to TRBJ1-5; 9 nucleotides match TRBD1. Losses at the gene ends were 6 bases for V and 5 bases for J; bases not matched to a gene: 11. Germline-derived CDR1 and CDR2 are MNHEY and SMNVEV (reference sequence). This CDR3 has 16 amino acids. The CDR3 nucleotides read TGTGCCAGCAGACCAGGGACAGGGAAACTCTATCAGCCCCAGCATTTT. Residues: CASRPGTGKLYQPQHF.

The V call is TRBV7-9, the J call TRBJ1-2; no definite D call. The CDR3 consists of 13 residues. Germline V gives CDR1 SEHNR, CDR2 FQNEAQ (reference sequence). V shed 2 bases and J shed 2 bases, with 6 bases lying between them. This CDR3 is CASSLSENYGYTF. CDR3 bases: TGTGCCAGCAGCTTATCAGAAAACTATGGCTACACCTTC.

This chain uses TRBV18 with TRBJ2-2, with TRBD2 identical over 9 bases. Germline V gene data show CDR1 as KGHSH and CDR2 as LQKENI. V was clipped by 2 bases and J by 0 bases; unmatched bases: 1. The CDR3 spans 16 residues. The CDR3 nucleotides are TGTGCCAGCTCACCAGCGGGGGGGACGAACACCGGGGAGCTGTTTTTT. Translated: CASSPAGGTNTGELFF.

The chain employs TRBV29-1 and TRBJ2-3; 12 nucleotides line up with TRBD2. The CDR3 is made up of 18 amino acids. The junction had 10 bases not matched to a gene; V was cut back by 3 bases and J by 0 bases. Per germline, CDR1 SQVTM and CDR2 ANQGSEA. In DNA, the CDR3 is TGCAGCGTTGACCTAGCGGGAGGGCCTCGGAGTAGCACAGATACGCAGTATTTT. Protein: CSVDLAGGPRSSTDTQYF.

V gene TRBV4-2 combines with J gene TRBJ2-7, with 10 bases lining up with TRBD2. The germline CDR1 and CDR2 sequences are LGHNA and YNFKEQ. V shed 4 bases and J 0 bases; nucleotides not matched to a gene: 6. The CDR3 is made up of 16 amino acids. CDR3 loop: CASSLQREGFSYEQYF. DNA for the CDR3: TGTGCCAGCAGCCTGCAGCGGGAGGGGTTCTCCTACGAGCAGTACTTC.

The V and J genes are TRBV30 and TRBJ2-7; D unclear. CDR3 length: 17 residues. Germline CDR1 GTSNPN, CDR2 SVGIG (reference sequence). Trimming took 3 bases from V and 3 from J, leaving 24 bases between them. The CDR3 nucleotides are TGTGCCTGGAGCCAAACTACCCTAGGCCTTACCCACTACGAGCAGTACTTC. It yields the protein CAWSQTTLGLTHYEQYF.